This T cell receptor beta chain was sequenced during a study of regulatory T cells in long-lasting Graves disease. Time point: newly diagnosed GD, antithyroid drugs for less than 3 months. PBMC RNA served as the TCR library source. This clonotype came up a few times. Its antigen is unknown. Study results and limitations: Persistent disease was associated with favored TRBV28 usage and with favored use of TRBJ1-2 and TRBJ2-5.

Library construction for TCR beta used iRepertoire HTBI primers and Arm-PCR of CDR3 regions. TCRdb re-derived calls from the multiplex PCR reads in MiXCR, one entry per CDR3 protein. The data hold 450,000 to 650,000 distinct CDR3 sequences, with around 16% observed a single time. Germline assignment: CDR1 DFQATT and CDR2 SNEGSKA (reference sequence). CDR3 size: 15 residues. V was clipped by 0 bases and J by 5 bases, with 16 bases between them. These data were likewise used in another study, on T cells in Graves' hyperthyroidism and ophthalmopathy. This second study notes: Blood also held most thyroid clonotypes expanded beyond 0.001.

The receptor's source is a woman aged 35-60 years with Graves disease. This chain uses TRBV20-1 with TRBJ2-5; D possibly corresponds to TRBD2 (5 bases). The sequencing used peripheral blood mononuclear cells (PBMCs), collected at new diagnosis, from a patient treated with antithyroid drugs. The CDR3 bases are TGCAGTGCTAGAGATGGAGGCCGAATGGAGGAGACCCAGTACTTC. Protein product: CSARDGGRMEETQYF.